The source of this T cell receptor beta chain is a study of OX40 agonist ivuxolimab in advanced cancers. Study-level information: Aged roughly 23 to 79 with a mean of approximately 57 years, they were about 83% male.

This clone was counted a single time. The antigen is not known. TCRdb keeps only in-frame clones here, not all; method: immunoSEQ multiplex PCR. The sample has some 80,000 clones, more than 80% seen once. Study-level points and caveats: Averaged across samples, CD8+ T cells carried more expanded clones than CD4+ did.

There are 17 residues in the CDR3. This TCR derives from an adult with an advanced solid tumor such as melanoma, head and neck, liver or kidney cancer. Sequenced material: CD4+ or CD8+ T cells sorted from blood, taken in a trial of the OX40 agonist ivuxolimab. The chain carries TRBV21-1 and TRBJ1-6; the table's D gene call, TRBD1, was not cross checked with the DNA. TRBV21-1 corresponds to a pseudogene. CDR3: CASSKRTGRNYNSPLHF. Written as DNA, the CDR3 is TGTGCCAGCAGCAAACGGACAGGGCGGAATTATAATTCACCCCTCCACTTT.